This T cell receptor (beta chain) was observed in a study of blood T cell repertoires in COVID-19. Overall study: Acute-phase and convalescent COVID-19 samples originated in the United States, Italy and Spain. From T cells, B-cell-depleted T cells, or PBMCs came the material, which was cDNA or gDNA.

CDR1 and CDR2 from the germline V gene are MDHEN and SYDVKM. CDR3 size: 12 residues. V shed 11 bases and J shed 1 base, with 12 bases lying between them. Study processing details: How many nucleated cells were present was estimated from reference gene primer amplification. Assay used: immunoSEQ multiplex PCR; TCRdb lists only in-frame clones, some missing. That table is the source of V, J and clone size, and D and trimming were worked out from the DNA. The data hold over 100,000 clones, with about 90% observed a single time. This sequence originates from a human donor in a cohort sampled during active COVID-19. The sequenced material came from peripheral blood. The chain couples TRBV28 to TRBJ2-7; possibly TRBD2 for D (5 bases). CDR3 amino acids: CASKRKSYEQYF. In DNA form, the CDR3 reads TGTGCCTCAAAGCGGAAATCCTACGAGCAGTACTTC.